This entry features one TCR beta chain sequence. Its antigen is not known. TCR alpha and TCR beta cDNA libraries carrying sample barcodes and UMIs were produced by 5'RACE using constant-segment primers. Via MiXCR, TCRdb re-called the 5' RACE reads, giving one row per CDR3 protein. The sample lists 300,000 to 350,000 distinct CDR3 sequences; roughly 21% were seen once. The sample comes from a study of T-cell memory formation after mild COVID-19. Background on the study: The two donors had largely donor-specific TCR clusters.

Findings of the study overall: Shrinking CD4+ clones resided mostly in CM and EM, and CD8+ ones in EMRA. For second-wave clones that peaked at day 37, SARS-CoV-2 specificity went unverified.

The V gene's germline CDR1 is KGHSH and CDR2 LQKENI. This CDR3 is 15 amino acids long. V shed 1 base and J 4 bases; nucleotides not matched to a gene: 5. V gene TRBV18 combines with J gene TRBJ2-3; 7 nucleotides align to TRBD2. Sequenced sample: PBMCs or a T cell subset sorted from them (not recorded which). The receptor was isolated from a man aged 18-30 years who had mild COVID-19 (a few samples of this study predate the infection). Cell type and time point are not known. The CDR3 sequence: CASSPQLRGADTQYF. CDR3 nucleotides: TGTGCCAGCTCACCACAGCTTCGGGGGGCAGATACGCAGTATTTT.